The entry below describes one T cell receptor (beta chain). A few counts support this clone. Its antigen is unknown. Within one base of it there is no much larger clone, and no base qualities were kept. These data come from a study of beta chain features in type 1 diabetes (dated by TCRdb to 2016 to 2019). The study in broad terms: Mean age, gender distribution, total cell number and subset yield were not different between patients and healthy donors. A total of 107,917,701 sorted cells were examined across all samples, and the number of cells per subset was strongly correlated with RNA yield. The study compared the TCRB repertoires of sorted circulating CD4+ T cell subsets in recently diagnosed type 1 diabetes patients with those in matched healthy donors. Whereas all 30 or so donors provided naive and central memory subsets, regulatory and stem cell-like memory subsets were isolated from just 8 patients and roughly eight healthy donors.

The germline ends are 10 bases apart after V is trimmed by 0 bases and J by 5 bases. The CDR3 starts with the cysteine, ends with the phenylalanine, and has 14 residues. Only the CDR3 region is kept as DNA, spanning 42 bases read in frame from base 1. CDR1 and CDR2 are read off the germline V gene as SNHLY and FYNNEI. The entire amount of isolated RNA was reverse transcribed using the High Capacity cDNA Reverse Transcription Kit, so the sequenced TCRB transcripts were expressed ones. Deep immunoSEQ sequencing was applied to naive, central memory and regulatory T cell samples, giving an average of about 3.7 million total reads per sample. After sorted cells were lysed in RLT buffer, RNA was extracted with DNase-treated RNeasy Micro or Mini kits, with the choice depending on cell number. Each cell subset was processed on its own to prevent cross-contamination, while patient and healthy donor samples were processed together. The immunoSEQ multiplex PCR was used to amplify TCRB sequences from cDNA, yielding 87-bp fragments that span the CDR3 region. Sequencing of the amplicons was done on the Illumina HiSeq platform. The original pipeline was this. Synthetic template baselines were used to correct PCR bias computationally, reads within Hamming distance 2 were collapsed together, and singletons that could not be merged were discarded. Reads were aligned to IMGT to assign V, D and J genes, CDR3 length, and insertions or deletions at six rearrangement sites. Within each subset, clonotype counts were normalized to sorted cell number, after which true diversity and Gini coefficients were computed with the tcR R package. The overlap coefficient, calculated on TCRB nucleotide sequences, was used to measure repertoire sharing. Out-of-frame TCRB sequences from naive cells were analyzed as a proxy for the pre-selection repertoire. Here the immuneACCESS table is served through TCRdb, limited to in-frame sequences with V and J called. Missing clones are a known gap in these copies; in checked studies unresolved V genes cover under half, and the rest lacks a known reason. That table is the source of V, J and clone size, and D and trimming were worked out from the DNA. This sample comprises hundreds of thousands of clones, 11% to 15% of them detected only once. Approximately 0.042% of the sample rests with the top ten.

A single peripheral blood draw of roughly 0.11 L on average was collected from each donor into heparinised tubes. Naive, central memory, regulatory and stem cell-like memory CD4+ T cells were sorted on a BD FACSAria II using a panel including CD45RO, CCR7, CD25, CD127, CD95 and CD27. A purity above 98% was achieved for all sorted populations. PBMCs were isolated immediately by Lymphoprep density gradient centrifugation and stained directly without culture. Samples were stained and sorted in pairs, with one healthy donor and one patient per experiment, so that batch effects were minimized. Broader findings and caveats from the paper: Sequencing cDNA rather than genomic DNA could over-represent highly expressing activated cells, although activation and CD3 levels did not differ between groups. Patients with type 1 diabetes made fewer insertions and deleted more nucleotides at VDJ recombination sites, implying thymic rearrangement abnormalities. HLA sub-analyses involved small numbers of individuals, so any influence of HLA type on TCRB rearrangement remained unresolved. Naive, central memory and regulatory TCRB repertoires appeared more similar among patients than among healthy donors. PCR might favor shorter templates, but patient and control samples were amplified and corrected together, so any skew would affect both groups equally. A moderate but significant shortening of TCRB CDR3 length was observed in type 1 diabetes patients in all four CD4+ subsets.

The sequence was collected from a man in his late teens or twenties with type 1 diabetes. Sequenced material: naive CD4+ T cells from blood. This specimen's cell subset or site label, per the study, means: true naive CD4+ T cells. The receptor chain draws on TRBV2 and TRBJ1-1; 5 matching bases give a weak D call of TRBD1. The DNA reads TGTGCCAGCAGTGAAGCGGGGCGGGGGACTGAAGCTTTCTTT. The encoded protein is CASSEAGRGTEAFF.